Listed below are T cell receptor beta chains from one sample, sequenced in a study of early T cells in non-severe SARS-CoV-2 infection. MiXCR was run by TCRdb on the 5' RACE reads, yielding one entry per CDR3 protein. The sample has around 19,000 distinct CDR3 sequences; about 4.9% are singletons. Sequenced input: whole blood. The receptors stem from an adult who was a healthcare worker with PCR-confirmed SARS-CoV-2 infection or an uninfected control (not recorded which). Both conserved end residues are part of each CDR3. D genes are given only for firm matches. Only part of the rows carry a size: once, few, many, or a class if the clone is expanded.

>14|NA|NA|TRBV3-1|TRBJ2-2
TGTGCCAGCAGCCCCGGACCGACCAACGGGGAGCTGTTTTTT
CASSPGPTNGELFF
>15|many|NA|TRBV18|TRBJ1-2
TGTGCCAGCTCACGGACCCAAGCGACTAACTATGGCTACACCTTC
CASSRTQATNYGYTF
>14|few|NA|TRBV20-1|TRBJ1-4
TGCAGTGCTGCAAAGGGAAAAGCTGATGAAAAACTGTTTTTT
CSAAKGKADEKLFF
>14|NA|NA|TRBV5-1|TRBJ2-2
TGCGCCAGCAGCTCTGGTGGAACTACCGGGGAGCTGTTTTTT
CASSSGGTTGELFF
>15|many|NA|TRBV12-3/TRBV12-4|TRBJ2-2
TGTGCCAGCACTTTACGGTCCGGGGACACCGGGGAGCTGTTTTTT
CASTLRSGDTGELFF
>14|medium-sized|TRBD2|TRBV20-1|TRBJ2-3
TGCAGTGGAACTAGCGGGGCCTTCACAGATACGCAGTATTTT
CSGTSGAFTDTQYF
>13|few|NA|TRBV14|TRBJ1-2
TGTGCCAGCAGTCGAAATAATCGGTATGGCTACACCTTC
CASSRNNRYGYTF
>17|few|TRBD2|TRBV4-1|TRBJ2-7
TGCGCCAGCAGCCAAATTACATTGCTAGCGGGAGTAGTGGAGCAGTACTTC
CASSQITLLAGVVEQYF
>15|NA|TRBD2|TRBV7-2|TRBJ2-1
TGTGCCAGCAGCCCGGCGCGGGCGGGAGGGAATGAGCAGTTCTTC
CASSPARAGGNEQFF
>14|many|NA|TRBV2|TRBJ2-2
NA
CASSTSGHTGELFF
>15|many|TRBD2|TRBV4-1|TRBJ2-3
TGCGCCAGCAGCCGGGACTATCGCTCCACAGATACGCAGTATTTT
CASSRDYRSTDTQYF
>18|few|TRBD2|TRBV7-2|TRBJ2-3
TGTGCCAGCAGCCCTCGATCGTCGACTAGCGGGGGGAAAGATACGCAGTATTTT
CASSPRSSTSGGKDTQYF
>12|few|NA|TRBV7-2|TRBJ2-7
TGTGCCAGCAGCCTGACAGCTTACGAGCAGTACTTC
CASSLTAYEQYF
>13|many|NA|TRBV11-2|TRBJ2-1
TGTGCCAGCACCCACCGATGGGCTAATGAGCAGTTCTTC
CASTHRWANEQFF
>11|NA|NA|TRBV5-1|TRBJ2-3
TGCGCCAGCAGCTCAACAGATACGCAGTATTTT
CASSSTDTQYF
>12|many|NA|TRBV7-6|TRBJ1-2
TGTGCCAGCAAAACCCCACAGGGCTTCCTCTCCTTC
CASKTPQGFLSF
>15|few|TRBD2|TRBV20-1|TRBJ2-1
TGCAGTGCTAGAGTGTCAGGGAGGGCCTACAATGAGCAGTTCTTC
CSARVSGRAYNEQFF
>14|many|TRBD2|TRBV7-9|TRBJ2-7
TGTGCCAGCAGCCCGACTAGCGGGAGTTACGAGCAGTACTTC
CASSPTSGSYEQYF
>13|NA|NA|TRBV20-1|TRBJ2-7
TGCAGTGCTAGTTCGCTAACCTCCTACGAGCAGTACTTC
CSASSLTSYEQYF
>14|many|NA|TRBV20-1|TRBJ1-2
TGCAGTGCTAGCCGCGAGGACATGTTCTATGGCTACACCTTC
CSASREDMFYGYTF
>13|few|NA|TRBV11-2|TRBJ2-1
TGTGCCAGCAGCCTAGGGACTCCCCGTGAGCAGTTCTTC
CASSLGTPREQFF
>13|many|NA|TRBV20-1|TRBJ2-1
TGCAGTGCTAGATACAGGACGGGCAATGAGCAGTTCTTC
CSARYRTGNEQFF
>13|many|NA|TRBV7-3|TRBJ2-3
TGTGCCAGCACCGGGGGTTCTGGAGATACGCAGTATTTT
CASTGGSGDTQYF
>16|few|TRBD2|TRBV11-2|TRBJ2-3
TGTGCCAGCAGCTTAGCTTGGGCGGGAGACACAGATACGCAGTATTTT
CASSLAWAGDTDTQYF
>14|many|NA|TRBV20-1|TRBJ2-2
TGCAGTGCTAGAGATCGGTCGGGGTCCGGGGAGCTGTTTTTT
CSARDRSGSGELFF
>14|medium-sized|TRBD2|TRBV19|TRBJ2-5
TGTGCCAGTAGTGGTCGCGGGGGGCAGGAGACCCAGTACTTC
CASSGRGGQETQYF
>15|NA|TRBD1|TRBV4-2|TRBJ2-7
TGTGCCAGCAGCCGGGACAGGGCTGGATCCTACGAGCAGTACTTC
CASSRDRAGSYEQYF
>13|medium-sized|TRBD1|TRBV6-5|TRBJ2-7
TGTGCCAGCAGGTCGGGACAGACCTACGAGCAGTACTTC
CASRSGQTYEQYF
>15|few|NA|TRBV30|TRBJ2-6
TGTGCCTGGAGCTGGGACCCCTCTGGGGCCAACGTCCTGACTTTC
CAWSWDPSGANVLTF
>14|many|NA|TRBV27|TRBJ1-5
TGTGCCAGCAGTTTGGTGGGGGGCAATCAGCCCCAGCATTTT
CASSLVGGNQPQHF
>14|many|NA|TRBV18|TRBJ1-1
TGTGCCAGCTCACCAGGAGTAACGAACACTGAAGCTTTCTTT
CASSPGVTNTEAFF
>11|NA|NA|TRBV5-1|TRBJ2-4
TGCGCCAGCAGCTTTGGAAACATTCAGTACTTC
CASSFGNIQYF
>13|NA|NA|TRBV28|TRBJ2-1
TGTGCCAGCGTACGTACCGGTTACAATGAGCAGTTCTTC
CASVRTGYNEQFF
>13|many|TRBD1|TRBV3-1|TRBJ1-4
TGTGCCAGCAGCCAAAGTGGACAGGAGAAACTGTTTTTT
CASSQSGQEKLFF
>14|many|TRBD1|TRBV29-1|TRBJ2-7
TGCAGCGTCGAGACAGGGGACACCACCTACGAGCAGTACTTC
CSVETGDTTYEQYF
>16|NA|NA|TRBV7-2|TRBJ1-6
TGTGCCAGCAGCTTAGATCGTGAGGGTTTGGGTTCACCCCTCCACTTT
CASSLDREGLGSPLHF
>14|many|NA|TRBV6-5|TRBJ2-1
TGTGCCAGCAGTTATAACAGGGATAACAATGAGCAGTTCTTC
CASSYNRDNNEQFF
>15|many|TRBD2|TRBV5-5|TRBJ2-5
TGTGCCAGCAGCTATATAGCGGGGGCTGGGGAGACCCAGTACTTC
CASSYIAGAGETQYF
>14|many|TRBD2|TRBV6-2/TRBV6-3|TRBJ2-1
TGTGCCAGCAGAAGCGGGGGGTCCTACAATGAGCAGTTCTTC
CASRSGGSYNEQFF
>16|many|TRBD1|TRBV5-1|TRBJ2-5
TGCGCCAGCAGCTTAGTATTGACAGGGGGAGGAGAGACCCAGTACTTC
CASSLVLTGGGETQYF
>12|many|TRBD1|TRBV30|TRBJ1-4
TGTGCCTGGAGGGACAGGGGATGGGAACTGTTTTTT
CAWRDRGWELFF
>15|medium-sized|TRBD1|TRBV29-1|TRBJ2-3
TGCAGCGTGGATCCGGGACAGAAGACCTCTTGGGCGCAGTATTTT
CSVDPGQKTSWAQYF
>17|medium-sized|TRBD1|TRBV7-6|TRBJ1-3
TGTGCCAGCAGCTTAGCCGGGACAGGCTTATACGGAAACACCATATATTTT
CASSLAGTGLYGNTIYF
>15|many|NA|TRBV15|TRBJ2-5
TGTGCCACCAGCAGAGATCGGGACAACCAAGAGACCCAGTACTTC
CATSRDRDNQETQYF
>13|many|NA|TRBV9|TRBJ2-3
TGTGCCAGCAGCGTGGCTAGTCCAGATACGCAGTATTTT
CASSVASPDTQYF
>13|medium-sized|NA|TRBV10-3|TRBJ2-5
TGTGCCATCAGTGCGACAGACGAGGAGACCCAGTACTTC
CAISATDEETQYF
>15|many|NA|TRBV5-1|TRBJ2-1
TGCGCCAGCAGCTTGGACAGCCAACCCTACAATGAGCAGTTCTTC
CASSLDSQPYNEQFF
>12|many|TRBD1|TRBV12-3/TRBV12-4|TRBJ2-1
TGTGCCAGCAGTTCTGGACAGGGGAGGAATTTCTTC
CASSSGQGRNFF
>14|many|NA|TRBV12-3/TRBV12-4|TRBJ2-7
TGTGCCAGCAGTTTGATGACAGGTTCCTACGAGCAGTACTTC
CASSLMTGSYEQYF
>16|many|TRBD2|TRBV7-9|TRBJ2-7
TGTGCCAGCAGCTTAGGAATTGCGGGAGGGCCTAACGAGCAGTACTTC
CASSLGIAGGPNEQYF
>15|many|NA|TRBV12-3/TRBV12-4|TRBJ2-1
TGTGCCAGCAGTTTAGGAGCTACAACTTACAATGAGCAGTTCTTC
CASSLGATTYNEQFF
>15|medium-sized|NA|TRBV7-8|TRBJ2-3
TGTGCCAGCAGCCCCCGGCCGGCGAGCACAGATACGCAGTATTTT
CASSPRPASTDTQYF
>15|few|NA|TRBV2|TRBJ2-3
TGTGCCAGCAGTGAGATTGGGGGAAGCACAGATACGCAGTATTTT
CASSEIGGSTDTQYF